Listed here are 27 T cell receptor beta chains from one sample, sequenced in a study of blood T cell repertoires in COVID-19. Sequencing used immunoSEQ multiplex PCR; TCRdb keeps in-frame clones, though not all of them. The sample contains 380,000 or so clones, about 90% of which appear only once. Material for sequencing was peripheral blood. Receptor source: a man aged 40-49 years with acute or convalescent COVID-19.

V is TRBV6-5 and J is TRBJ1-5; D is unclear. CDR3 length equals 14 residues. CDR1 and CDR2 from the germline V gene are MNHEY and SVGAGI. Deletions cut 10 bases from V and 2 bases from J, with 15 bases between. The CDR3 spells CAISVEYGNQPQHF. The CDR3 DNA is TGTGCCATTTCCGTGGAGTACGGCAATCAGCCCCAGCATTTT.

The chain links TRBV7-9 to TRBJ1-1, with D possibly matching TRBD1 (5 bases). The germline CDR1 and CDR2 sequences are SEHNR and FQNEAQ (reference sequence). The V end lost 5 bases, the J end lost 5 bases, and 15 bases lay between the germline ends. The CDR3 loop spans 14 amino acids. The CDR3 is CASSPIAGETEAFF. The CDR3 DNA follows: TGTGCCAGCAGCCCCATAGCGGGGGAAACTGAAGCTTTCTTT.

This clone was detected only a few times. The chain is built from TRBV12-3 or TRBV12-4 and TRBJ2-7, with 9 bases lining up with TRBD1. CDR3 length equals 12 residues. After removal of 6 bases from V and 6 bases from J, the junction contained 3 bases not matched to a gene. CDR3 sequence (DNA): TGTGCCAGCAGCATGACAGGGGGCGAGCAGTACTTC. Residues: CASSMTGGEQYF.

The CDR3 DNA sequence: TGTGCCACCAGCAGCACTTTTATTCCGGGACGGCGGGATGAAGCTTTCTTT. Amino acids: CATSSTFIPGRRDEAFF. The genes are TRBV15 and TRBJ1-1; D possibly corresponds to TRBD1 (5 bases). Trimming pared 3 bases from V and 7 bases from J, leaving 24 bases between. The CDR3 is 17 amino acids. The germline V gene encodes CDR1 LNHNV and CDR2 YYDKDF (reference sequence).

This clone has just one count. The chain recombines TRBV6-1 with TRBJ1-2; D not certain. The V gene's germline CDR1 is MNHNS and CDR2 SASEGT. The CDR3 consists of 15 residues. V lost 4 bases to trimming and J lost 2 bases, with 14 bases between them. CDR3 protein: CASSAGLNGNYGYTF. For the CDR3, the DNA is TGTGCCAGCAGTGCCGGACTTAACGGGAACTATGGCTACACCTTC.

This chain's CDR3 is CASSEGQGAQGGYTF. DNA of the CDR3: TGTGCCAGCAGTGAGGGCCAGGGGGCGCAGGGTGGCTACACCTTC. The chain uses TRBV2 and TRBJ1-2; TRBD1 matches 8 bases. V lost 3 bases to trimming and J lost 7 bases; unmatched junction nucleotides: 10. Germline values: CDR1 SNHLY, CDR2 FYNNEI. This CDR3 has 15 amino acids.

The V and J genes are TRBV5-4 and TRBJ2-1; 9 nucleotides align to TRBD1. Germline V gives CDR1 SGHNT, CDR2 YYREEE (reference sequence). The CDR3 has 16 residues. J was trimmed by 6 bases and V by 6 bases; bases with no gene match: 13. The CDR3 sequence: CASTPLPGQGPNEQFF. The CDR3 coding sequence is TGTGCCAGCACACCCCTTCCGGGACAGGGTCCCAATGAGCAGTTCTTC.

CDR3 protein: CATSRGRANTGELFF. DNA of the CDR3: TGTGCCACCAGCAGAGGCAGGGCGAACACCGGGGAGCTGTTTTTT. This chain joins TRBV15 and TRBJ2-2, with a possible D match to TRBD1 (5 bases). Looked up from germline, CDR1 is LNHNV and CDR2 is YYDKDF (reference sequence). The CDR3 is 15 amino acids. Deletions cut 1 base from V and 0 bases from J, with 6 bases between. Full variable domain (outside the CDR3, taken from reference TRBV15 and TRBJ2-2): DAMVIQNPRYQVTQFGKPVTLSCSQTLNHNVMYWYQQKSSQAPKLLFHYYDKDFNNEADTPDNFQSRRPNTSFCFLDIRSPGLGDTAMYLCATSRGRANTGELFFGEGSRLTVL.

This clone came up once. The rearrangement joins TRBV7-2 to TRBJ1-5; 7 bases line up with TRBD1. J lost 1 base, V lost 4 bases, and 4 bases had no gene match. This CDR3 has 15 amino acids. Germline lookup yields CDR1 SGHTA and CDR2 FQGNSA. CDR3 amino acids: CASSSTGLSNQPQHF. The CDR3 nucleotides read TGTGCCAGCAGCTCGACAGGGTTAAGCAATCAGCCCCAGCATTTT.

Here the CDR3 reads CASTSSGTGDLMTNYGYTF. The CDR3 DNA reads as TGTGCCAGCACATCGTCCGGGACAGGGGATCTGATGACTAACTATGGCTACACCTTC. V and J are TRBV27 and TRBJ1-2, with 10 nucleotides matching TRBD1. Unmatched junction bases numbered 17, after V lost 7 bases and J lost 0 bases. The CDR3 loop spans 19 amino acids. CDR1 is MNHEY and CDR2 is SMNVEV in the germline V gene (reference sequence).

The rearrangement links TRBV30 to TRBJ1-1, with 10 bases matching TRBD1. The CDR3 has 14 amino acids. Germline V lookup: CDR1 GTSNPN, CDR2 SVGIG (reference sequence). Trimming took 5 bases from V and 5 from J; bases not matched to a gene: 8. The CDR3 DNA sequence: TGTGCCTGGGATCAAGGGACAGGGGAGACTGAAGCTTTCTTT. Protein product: CAWDQGTGETEAFF. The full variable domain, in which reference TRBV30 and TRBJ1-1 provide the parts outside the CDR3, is SQTIHQWPATLVQPVGSPLSLECTVEGTSNPNLYWYRQAAGRGLQLLFYSVGIGQISSEVPQNLSASRPQDRQFILSSKKLLLSDSGFYLCAWDQGTGETEAFFGQGTRLTVV.

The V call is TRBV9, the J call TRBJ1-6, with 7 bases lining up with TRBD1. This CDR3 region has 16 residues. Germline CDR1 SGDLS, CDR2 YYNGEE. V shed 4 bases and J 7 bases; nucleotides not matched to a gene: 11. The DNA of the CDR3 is TGTGCCAGCAGCACCTACCCGGGACAGAACAATTCACCCCTCCACTTT. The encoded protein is CASSTYPGQNNSPLHF.

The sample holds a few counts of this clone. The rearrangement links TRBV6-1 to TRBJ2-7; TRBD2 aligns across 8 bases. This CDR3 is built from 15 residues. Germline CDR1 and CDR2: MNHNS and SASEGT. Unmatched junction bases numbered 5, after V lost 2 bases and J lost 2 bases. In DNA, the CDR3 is TGTGCCAGCAGTGAATTAAGCGGGAGCACCTACGAGCAGTACTTC. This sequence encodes CASSELSGSTYEQYF.

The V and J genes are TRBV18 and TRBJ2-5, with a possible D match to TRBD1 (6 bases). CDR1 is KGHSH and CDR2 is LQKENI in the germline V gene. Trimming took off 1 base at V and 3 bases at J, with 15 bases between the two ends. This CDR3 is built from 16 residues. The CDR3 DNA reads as TGTGCCAGCTCACCACGGTCACCCTCAGGGGAAGAGACCCAGTACTTC. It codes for CASSPRSPSGEETQYF.

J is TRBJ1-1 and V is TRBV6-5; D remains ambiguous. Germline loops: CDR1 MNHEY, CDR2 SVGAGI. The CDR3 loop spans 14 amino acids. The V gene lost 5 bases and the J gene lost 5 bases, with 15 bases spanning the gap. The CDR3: CASSPGPGRTEAFF. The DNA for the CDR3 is TGTGCCAGCAGTCCCGGCCCGGGGAGGACTGAAGCTTTCTTT.

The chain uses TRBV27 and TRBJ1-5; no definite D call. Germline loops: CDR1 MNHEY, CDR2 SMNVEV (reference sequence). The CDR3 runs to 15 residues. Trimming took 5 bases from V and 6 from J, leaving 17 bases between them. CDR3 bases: TGTGCCAGCAGTCCCACCCTTGAAGGGAGTCAGCCCCAGCATTTT. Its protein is CASSPTLEGSQPQHF.

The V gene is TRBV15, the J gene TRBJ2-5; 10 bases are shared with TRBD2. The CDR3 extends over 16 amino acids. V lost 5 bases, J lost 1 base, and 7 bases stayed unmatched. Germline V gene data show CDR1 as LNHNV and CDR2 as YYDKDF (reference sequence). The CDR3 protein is CATSPRGTSAQETQYF. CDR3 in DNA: TGTGCCACCAGCCCTAGGGGGACTAGCGCCCAAGAGACCCAGTACTTC.

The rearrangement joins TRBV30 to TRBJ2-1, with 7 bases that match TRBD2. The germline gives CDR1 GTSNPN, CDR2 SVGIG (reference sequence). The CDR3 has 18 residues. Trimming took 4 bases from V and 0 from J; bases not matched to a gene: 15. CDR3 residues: CAWNQRRAGESSYNEQFF. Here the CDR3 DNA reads TGTGCCTGGAACCAAAGGCGGGCGGGAGAAAGCTCCTACAATGAGCAGTTCTTC.

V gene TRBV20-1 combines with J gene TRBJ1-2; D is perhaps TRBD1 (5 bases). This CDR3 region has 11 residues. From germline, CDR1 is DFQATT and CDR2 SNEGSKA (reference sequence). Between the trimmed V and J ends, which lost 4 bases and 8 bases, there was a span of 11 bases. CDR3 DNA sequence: TGCAGTGCTATTCTACAGGCCGGCTACACCTTC. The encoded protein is CSAILQAGYTF.

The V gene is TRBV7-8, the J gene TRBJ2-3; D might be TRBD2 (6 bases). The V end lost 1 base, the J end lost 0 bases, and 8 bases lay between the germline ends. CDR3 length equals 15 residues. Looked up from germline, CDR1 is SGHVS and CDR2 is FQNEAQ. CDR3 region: CASSLGGTSTDTQYF. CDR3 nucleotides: TGTGCCAGCAGCTTAGGTGGGACTAGCACAGATACGCAGTATTTT.

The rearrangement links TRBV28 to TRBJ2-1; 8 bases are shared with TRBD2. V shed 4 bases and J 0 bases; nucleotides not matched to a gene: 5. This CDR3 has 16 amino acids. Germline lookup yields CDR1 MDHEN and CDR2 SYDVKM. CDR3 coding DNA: TGTGCCAGCAGTTCGTACGGGACTAGCTCCTACAATGAGCAGTTCTTC. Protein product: CASSSYGTSSYNEQFF.

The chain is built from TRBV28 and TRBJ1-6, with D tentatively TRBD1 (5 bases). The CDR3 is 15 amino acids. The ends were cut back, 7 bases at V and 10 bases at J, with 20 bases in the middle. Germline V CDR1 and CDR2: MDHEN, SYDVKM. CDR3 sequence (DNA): TGTGCCAGCACAATATCGGGGGGTTTGAACTCACCCCTCCACTTT. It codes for CASTISGGLNSPLHF.

The CDR3 loop is CASSAYGTSTYEQYF. As DNA, the CDR3 is TGTGCCAGCAGCGCCTACGGGACTTCCACCTACGAGCAGTACTTC. This chain connects TRBV7-9 to TRBJ2-7; maybe TRBD2 (6 bases). V shed 5 bases and J shed 2 bases, with 16 bases lying between them. This CDR3 is 15 amino acids long. The germline V gene has CDR1 SEHNR and CDR2 FQNEAQ (reference sequence).

CDR3 in DNA: TGTGCCATCAGTGACCCCGACGGGACAGGGCAACAAGAGACCCAGTACTTC. Its protein is CAISDPDGTGQQETQYF. V and J are TRBV10-3 and TRBJ2-5; 9 bases are shared with TRBD1. This CDR3 is 17 amino acids long. V trimming: 3 bases; J trimming: 2 bases; junction bases outside the gene matches: 10. The germline gives CDR1 ENHRY, CDR2 SYGVKD.

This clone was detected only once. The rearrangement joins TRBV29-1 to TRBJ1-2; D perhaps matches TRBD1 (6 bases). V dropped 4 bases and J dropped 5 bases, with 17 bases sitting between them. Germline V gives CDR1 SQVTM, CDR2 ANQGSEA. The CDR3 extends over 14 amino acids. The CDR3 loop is CSVVDRTIYYGYTF. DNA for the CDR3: TGCAGCGTTGTGGACAGAACAATTTATTATGGCTACACCTTC.

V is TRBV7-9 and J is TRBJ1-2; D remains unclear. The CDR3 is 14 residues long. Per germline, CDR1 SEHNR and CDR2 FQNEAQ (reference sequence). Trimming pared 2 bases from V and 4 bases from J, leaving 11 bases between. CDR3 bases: TGTGCCAGCAGCTTATTAAGTGGCGGCTATGGCTACACCTTC. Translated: CASSLLSGGYGYTF.

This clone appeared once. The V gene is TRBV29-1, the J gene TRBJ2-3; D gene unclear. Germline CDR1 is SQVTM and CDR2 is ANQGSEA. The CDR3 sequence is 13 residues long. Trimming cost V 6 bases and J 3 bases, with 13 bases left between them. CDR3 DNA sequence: TGCAGCGTACAACAGACAAAAACAGATACGCAGTATTTT. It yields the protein CSVQQTKTDTQYF.